This TCR beta chain stems from a study of T cells expressing NK-cell markers. Study in general: CD3+CD56+NKG2C+, CD3+CD56+NKG2C- and CD3+CD56-NKG2C+ T cells, once sorted, supplied the TCR beta repertoires. The study's findings and limits: The leading position in the CD3+CD56-NKG2C+ fraction of a handful of donors also went to these clonotypes.

This CDR3 is built from 15 residues. UMIs were included in TCR beta cDNA generated by 5'RACE template switching. Reprocessing the 5' RACE reads, TCRdb reports a single entry for every CDR3 protein and omits DNA. The listing records about 260,000 distinct CDR3 sequences. Notes on this clonotype: Its antigen remains unidentified.

Input material: blood T cells: a sorted CD56 or NKG2C T cell subset, CD4+ or CD8+ T cells, or bulk PBMC T cells (not recorded which). The receptor comes from a man in his late teens or twenties in good health. The chain links TRBV12-3 or TRBV12-4 to TRBJ2-3; without DNA, the TCRdb call of TRBD2 cannot be checked. The chain's CDR3 is CASSKIPRTQDTQYF.